This TCR beta chain appears in the sequencing data of a study of cytomegalovirus exposure and HLA in healthy donors. The PCR employed 60 Vbeta primers together with 13 Jbeta primers. The method was immunoSEQ multiplex PCR; TCRdb's version includes in-frame clones alone and lacks a portion of them. The sample records under 200,000 clones, approximately 88% being singletons. Germline CDR1 LNHDA, CDR2 SQIVND (reference sequence). The CDR3 consists of 14 residues. J was trimmed by 6 bases and V by 7 bases; bases with no gene match: 5. This receptor was taken from a boy aged 2 to 10 in good health and CMV-seronegative. The sequenced sample consisted of PBMCs. This chain connects TRBV19 to TRBJ2-2; TRBD1 aligns across 10 bases. In nucleotides, the CDR3 is TGTGCCAGTACCGCCGACAGGGGGCCCGGGGAGCTGTTTTTT. Protein sequence: CASTADRGPGELFF.